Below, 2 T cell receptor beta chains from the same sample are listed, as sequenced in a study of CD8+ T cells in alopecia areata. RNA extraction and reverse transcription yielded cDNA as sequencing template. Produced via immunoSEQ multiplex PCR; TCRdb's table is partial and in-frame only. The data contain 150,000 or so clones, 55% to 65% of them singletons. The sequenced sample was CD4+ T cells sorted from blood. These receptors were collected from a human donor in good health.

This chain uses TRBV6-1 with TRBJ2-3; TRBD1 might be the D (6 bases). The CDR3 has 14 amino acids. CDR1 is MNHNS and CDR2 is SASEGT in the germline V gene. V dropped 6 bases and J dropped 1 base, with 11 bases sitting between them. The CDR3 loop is CASRRTAGTDTQYF. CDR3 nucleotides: TGTGCCAGCAGAAGGACAGCGGGCACAGATACGCAGTATTTT.

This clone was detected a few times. CDR3 nucleotides: TGTGCCAGCTCACTAGTGAACACTGAAGCTTTCTTT. Residues: CASSLVNTEAFF. V gene TRBV18 combines with J gene TRBJ1-1, with D unclear. In germline, CDR1 is KGHSH, CDR2 LQKENI. The V end lost 4 bases, the J end lost 0 bases, and 3 bases lay between the germline ends. The CDR3 runs to 12 residues. The whole variable domain, remainder taken from reference TRBV18 and TRBJ1-1, is NAGVMQNPRHLVRRRGQEARLRCSPMKGHSHVYWYRQLPEEGLKFMVYLQKENIIDESGMPKERFSAEFPKEGPSILRIQQVVRGDSAAYFCASSLVNTEAFFGQGTRLTVV.